Below are 18 T cell receptor beta chains sequenced from a single sample in a study of blood T cell repertoires in COVID-19. Generated by immunoSEQ multiplex PCR, the TCRdb table keeps only in-frame clones and is missing some. The sample carries 65,000 to 95,000 clones, just under 80% recorded once. The specimen was peripheral blood. The origin of the receptors is a man aged 55 to 69 with COVID-19, enrolled during active disease.

V gene TRBV4-1 combines with J gene TRBJ2-5; 10 bases map to TRBD2. V gave up 1 base and J gave up 3 bases; unmatched junction bases: 5. Germline CDR1 reads MGHRA; CDR2 reads YSYEKL. The CDR3 has 16 amino acids. CDR3 in DNA: TGCGCCAGCAGCCAAGGTCGCCTAGCGGGGGAAGAGACCCAGTACTTC. Translation: CASSQGRLAGEETQYF.

The chain is built from TRBV5-6 and TRBJ2-5; possible D gene TRBD1, 6 bases. From germline, CDR1 is SGHDT and CDR2 YYEEEE. Deletions cut 4 bases from V and 5 bases from J, with 6 bases between. This CDR3 has 11 residues. The CDR3: CASSQGETQYF. In DNA, the CDR3 is TGTGCCAGCAGCCAGGGGGAGACCCAGTACTTC.

The J gene is TRBJ1-2, the V gene TRBV11-3; 8 bases are a match to TRBD1. The CDR3 length is 15 residues. Germline loops: CDR1 SGHNT, CDR2 YENEEA. V trimming: 4 bases; J trimming: 1 base; junction bases outside the gene matches: 5. Written as DNA, the CDR3 is TGTGCCAGCAGCTATAGCGACAGGGGTAACTATGGCTACACCTTC. Protein product: CASSYSDRGNYGYTF.

This clone was recorded a few times. The genes are TRBV30 and TRBJ2-4; 7 positions match TRBD1. The V gene end was trimmed by 2 bases and the J gene end by 5 bases; junction bases not matched to a gene: 6. The CDR3 has 14 residues. CDR1 GTSNPN and CDR2 SVGIG come from the germline V gene (reference sequence). CDR3 region: CAWSKPGTENIQYF. The DNA of the CDR3 is TGTGCCTGGAGTAAACCCGGGACAGAAAACATTCAGTACTTC.

This chain uses TRBV12-3 or TRBV12-4 with TRBJ1-2, with no clear D. The V gene lost 3 bases and the J gene lost 4 bases, with 6 bases spanning the gap. This CDR3 is built from 12 residues. CDR3 in DNA: TGTGCCAGCAGTTTCCGGTCCTATGGCTACACCTTC. Its protein is CASSFRSYGYTF.

This chain uses TRBV3-1 (or the pseudogene TRBV3-2) with TRBJ2-1, with D perhaps matching TRBD2 (5 bases). Germline V CDR1 and CDR2: LGHDT, YNNKEL (reference sequence). With 5 bases removed from V and 2 bases from J, the gap between germline ends came to 19 bases. This CDR3 has 17 residues. In DNA, the CDR3 is TGTGCCAGCAGCGTCTGGTACCGCGGGCCACCCTACAATGAGCAGTTCTTC. It yields the protein CASSVWYRGPPYNEQFF.

This clone occurred many times. The CDR3 spells CASSPYYGENTEAFF. The CDR3, as DNA: TGTGCCAGCAGTCCCTACTATGGCGAGAACACTGAAGCTTTCTTT. The genes are TRBV6-5 and TRBJ1-1; the D is unclear. This CDR3 contains 15 residues. Trimming took 5 bases from V and 1 from J, leaving 14 bases between them. Germline CDR1 is MNHEY and CDR2 is SVGAGI.

The chain recombines TRBV7-3 with TRBJ2-3; D gene ambiguous. Germline V lookup: CDR1 SGHTA, CDR2 FQGTGA. The germline V and J ends were trimmed by 0 bases and 4 bases, with 8 bases remaining between them. The length of the CDR3 is 14 residues. CDR3 residues: CASSLTRPPDTQYF. DNA for the CDR3: TGTGCCAGCAGCTTAACCAGGCCTCCAGATACGCAGTATTTT.

This clone was found a few times. The V gene is TRBV7-2, the J gene TRBJ2-3; D may be TRBD2 (6 bases). The CDR3 runs 14 residues. The germline V and J ends were trimmed by 5 bases and 2 bases, with 11 bases remaining between them. Germline V gene sequence: CDR1 SGHTA, CDR2 FQGNSA. CDR3 DNA sequence: TGTGCCAGCAGCCCGGACTACTTCACAGATACGCAGTATTTT. This codes for CASSPDYFTDTQYF.

This chain links TRBV9 with TRBJ1-2, with D possibly being TRBD1 (6 bases). This CDR3 spans 11 amino acids. The germline V and J ends were trimmed by 4 bases and 11 bases, with 12 bases remaining between them. CDR1 is SGDLS, CDR2 YYNGEE, per germline. The CDR3 spells CASSQGHTYTF. The CDR3 DNA follows: TGTGCCAGCAGCCAGGGACACACATACACCTTC. The variable domain in full, with the rest retrieved from reference TRBV9 and TRBJ1-2, is DSGVTQTPKHLITATGQRVTLRCSPRSGDLSVYWYQQSLDQGLQFLIQYYNGEERAKGNILERFSAQQFPDLHSELNLSSLELGDSALYFCASSQGHTYTFGSGTRLTVV.

V usage is TRBV7-9 and J usage is TRBJ2-2; D not certain. The CDR3 is made up of 14 amino acids. CDR1 and CDR2 from the germline V gene are SEHNR and FQNEAQ (reference sequence). The V gene lost 0 bases and the J gene lost 4 bases, with 6 bases spanning the gap. The CDR3 coding sequence is TGTGCCAGCAGCTTAGCGCTGAGCACCGGGGAGCTGTTTTTT. It encodes CASSLALSTGELFF. The full variable domain, its missing parts supplied by reference TRBV7-9 and TRBJ2-2, is DTGVSQNPRHKITKRGQNVTFRCDPISEHNRLYWYRQTLGQGPEFLTYFQNEAQLEKSRLLSDRFSAERPKGSFSTLEIQRTEQGDSAMYLCASSLALSTGELFFGEGSRLTVL.

This sequence joins TRBV6-1 and TRBJ1-6, with a weak D call TRBD1 (5 bases). CDR1 is MNHNS and CDR2 is SASEGT in the germline V gene. The CDR3 contains 19 residues. V lost 0 bases, J lost 0 bases, and 15 bases lay in between. This CDR3 reads CASSEALQRGSSYNSPLHF. The CDR3 nucleotides read TGTGCCAGCAGTGAAGCGCTTCAACGGGGGAGCTCCTATAATTCACCCCTCCACTTT.

This clone was recorded a few times. The chain recombines TRBV4-1 with TRBJ1-2; possible D gene TRBD1, 5 bases. Germline V gene lookup returns CDR1 MGHRA and CDR2 YSYEKL. This CDR3 comprises 15 residues. V was trimmed by 7 bases and J by 2 bases, leaving 17 bases between them. CDR3 loop: CASNPTGLDNYGYTF. As DNA, the CDR3 is TGCGCCAGCAACCCCACGGGACTGGACAACTATGGCTACACCTTC.

The V and J genes are TRBV18 and TRBJ2-5, with 7 positions matching TRBD2. Looked up from germline, CDR1 is KGHSH and CDR2 is LQKENI. This CDR3 spans 15 amino acids. The V and J ends lost 6 bases and 1 base, in that order; junction bases with no gene match: 8. The chain's CDR3 is CASSPEASGQETQYF. DNA of the CDR3: TGTGCCAGCTCGCCTGAGGCTAGCGGCCAAGAGACCCAGTACTTC.

The V gene is TRBV19, the J gene TRBJ1-1; no definite D call. This CDR3 is built from 15 residues. V was clipped by 4 bases and J by 1 base, with 13 bases between them. Looked up from germline, CDR1 is LNHDA and CDR2 is SQIVND (reference sequence). Here the CDR3 reads CASSKVQNTNTEAFF. DNA for the CDR3: TGTGCCAGTAGTAAAGTCCAGAATACGAACACTGAAGCTTTCTTT.

This clone is a singleton in its sample. The CDR3 reads CASSLVSGGPAVNQPQHF. DNA for the CDR3: TGTGCCAGCAGTTTGGTCTCGGGGGGGCCGGCGGTCAATCAGCCCCAGCATTTT. V is TRBV27 and J is TRBJ1-5, with D possibly matching TRBD1 (6 bases). Trimming removed 3 bases from V and 3 bases from J, with 21 bases in between. Germline V lookup: CDR1 MNHEY, CDR2 SMNVEV (reference sequence). The CDR3 length is 18 residues.

This clone was counted between two and nine times. In nucleotides, the CDR3 is TGTGCCAGTAGTGGGACAGCCTACGAGCAGTACTTC. Protein: CASSGTAYEQYF. V is TRBV19 and J is TRBJ2-7, with 7 nucleotides matching TRBD1. The CDR3 is 12 residues long. The germline V gene encodes CDR1 LNHDA and CDR2 SQIVND (reference sequence). V lost 5 bases, J lost 2 bases, and 0 bases stayed unmatched.

The gene calls are TRBV6-5 and TRBJ1-5, with no clear D. CDR1 is MNHEY, CDR2 SVGAGI, per germline. V gave up 4 bases and J gave up 3 bases, with 13 bases separating them. The length of the CDR3 is 15 residues. CDR3 nucleotide sequence: TGTGCCAGCAGTTCAGATTCAGGCATCAATCAGCCCCAGCATTTT. Protein product: CASSSDSGINQPQHF.